This section outlines one TCR beta chain sequence together with its context. Its antigen is as yet unknown. V was pared by 4 bases and J by 2 bases, with 14 bases between. Germline V gives CDR1 ENHRY, CDR2 SYGVKD. The CDR3 is 16 residues long. The data derive from a study of cytomegalovirus exposure and HLA in healthy donors. 13 Jbeta primers and 60 Vbeta primers were used for the PCR. TCRdb's copy holds only in-frame clones and misses some; the assay was immunoSEQ multiplex PCR. Here the sample table reports tens of thousands of clones. General study points: For most TCR beta V segments, an earlier analysis put the productive rate at about 87% or about 30% of the time. The Asian-associated ancestry cluster reportedly had fewer N-insertions than the approximately 700-donor mean in a later analysis. Among the sequence variants, a highly shared cluster was likely an artifact of sequencing. An analysis that was carried out later associated 16,000 or so TCR beta sequences with HLA alleles at 0.05 false discovery rate.

This receptor was identified in a male donor in good health and CMV-seropositive. The material sequenced was PBMCs. V usage is TRBV10-3 and J usage is TRBJ2-2; D gene ambiguous. The CDR3 loop reads CAISVIKNINTGELFF. The CDR3 DNA is TGTGCCATCAGTGTCATAAAAAACATTAACACCGGGGAGCTGTTTTTT.